The clone carrying this T cell receptor beta chain was picked up a small number of times. This CDR3 region has 13 residues. V was trimmed by 4 bases and J by 2 bases, leaving 9 bases between them. Germline values: CDR1 SGHDT, CDR2 YYEEEE. Generated by immunoSEQ multiplex PCR, the TCRdb table keeps only in-frame clones and is missing some. The table has 13,000 to 15,000 clones, around 70% seen once. These oral cavity squamous cell carcinomas were HPV-negative and locally advanced. Analysis of PBMCs was direct, with no culture step. The sample comes from a study of neoadjuvant anti-PD-1 for oral cavity cancer. Across the study: Nivolumab at 3 mg/kg was mostly given biweekly, three to four doses, pre-surgery. Patients without progression got a fourth dose around day 43.

The sequence was collected from a person aged 35-79 years with oral cavity squamous cell carcinoma. This chain joins TRBV5-6 and TRBJ2-5, with D tentatively TRBD1 (6 bases). The sequencing used PBMCs, collected before nivolumab (anti-PD-1) treatment. The CDR3 is CASSPQGQETQYF. The CDR3, as DNA: TGTGCCAGCAGCCCACAGGGTCAAGAGACCCAGTACTTC.